The source of this T cell receptor (beta chain) is a study of CD8 T cells in Susac syndrome. The CDR3 consists of 15 residues. From germline, CDR1 is LNHNV and CDR2 YYDKDF (reference sequence). An amount of RNA that ranged from roughly 0.5 to 1 ug was reverse transcribed with random hexamers. One entry per CDR3 protein, called by TCRdb with MiXCR from the immunoSEQ multiplex PCR reads. The table lists hundreds of thousands of distinct CDR3 sequences, about 94% of them singletons, with around 0.13% in the top ten. As concerns this clonotype: A read error may account for a junction end that differs from germline.

The chain links TRBV15 to TRBJ2-5; no definite D call. This TCR was sampled from a human donor with multiple sclerosis. The specimen was CD8+ T cells from PBMCs. CDR3 coding DNA: TGTGCCTCCAGCAGAGATCTCTGGAAACAAGAGACCCAGTACTTC. Residues: CASSRDLWKQETQYF.